What follows are 32 T cell receptor beta chains derived from one specimen sequenced in a study of human T cells and chemical hapten exposure. This sample's time point: patch test 3, about 24 weeks after DPC sensitization. Indicated treatment: therapeutic diphenylcyclopropenone sensitization with weekly scalp DPC. TCRdb fed the RACE reads into MiXCR, producing one record per CDR3 protein. This sample has some 91,000 distinct CDR3 sequences, with 25% to 35% found just once. Here the sequenced sample was whole blood, taken in connection with sensitization to the hapten diphenylcyclopropenone (DPC). The receptors originated from a man aged 40-49 years with alopecia areata. Some clones in this sample may be carry-over from other donors' samples.

This clonotype was seen a handful of times. This rearrangement joins TRBV28 to TRBJ2-3; D could derive from TRBD1 or TRBD2 (5 bases each). The ends were cut back, 8 bases at V and 4 bases at J, with 19 bases in the middle. The CDR3 is 15 amino acids. Germline V gene lookup returns CDR1 MDHEN and CDR2 SYDVKM. CDR3 protein: CASSWWGPAPDTQYF. As DNA, the CDR3 is TGTGCCAGCTCATGGTGGGGACCCGCCCCAGATACGCAGTATTTT.

V and J are TRBV25-1 and TRBJ2-7; D call uncertain. The germline CDR1 and CDR2 sequences are MGHDK and SYGVNS. V lost 3 bases and J 2 bases, leaving 8 bases between the germline ends. The CDR3 runs to 13 residues. The CDR3 nucleotides are TGTGCCAGCAGTGACCAACCGACCTACGAGCAGTACTTC. It yields the protein CASSDQPTYEQYF.

This clonotype turned up a few times. The rearrangement uses TRBV30 and TRBJ2-7, with TRBD1 identical over 10 bases. Germline trimming cut 5 bases from V and 6 bases from J; bases unmatched to any gene: 7. This CDR3 spans 13 amino acids. The germline V gene has CDR1 GTSNPN and CDR2 SVGIG (reference sequence). The DNA for the CDR3 is TGTGCCTGGGGCCGGACAGGGGGGGCCGAGCAGTACTTC. As protein: CAWGRTGGAEQYF.

The rearrangement links TRBV6-5 to TRBJ1-1; no definite D call. Germline loops: CDR1 MNHEY, CDR2 SVGAGI. The CDR3 spans 16 residues. V gave up 0 bases and J gave up 4 bases, with 15 bases separating them. In DNA form, the CDR3 reads TGTGCCAGCAGTTACTCAGGTCTCGCTTTGGGCACTGAAGCTTTCTTT. Its protein is CASSYSGLALGTEAFF.

In its sample, this clonotype was seen a few times. The genes are TRBV12-3 or TRBV12-4 and TRBJ1-5; a possible D gene is TRBD1 (5 bases). Trimming removed 5 bases from V and 6 bases from J, with 17 bases in between. This CDR3 comprises 15 residues. The CDR3 DNA is TGTGCCAGCAGTCCGACGACAAGGGGAAGTCAGCCCCAGCATTTT. This translates into CASSPTTRGSQPQHF.

The chain joins TRBV6-5 to TRBJ1-5; 7 nucleotides match TRBD1. The CDR3 has 14 amino acids. Germline trimming cut 5 bases from V and 5 bases from J; bases unmatched to any gene: 6. Looked up from germline, CDR1 is MNHEY and CDR2 is SVGAGI. For the CDR3, the DNA is TGTGCCAGCAGTCGGGACAGTTCCTATCAGCCCCAGCATTTT. Protein sequence: CASSRDSSYQPQHF.

The chain is built from TRBV7-9 and TRBJ2-5; D might be TRBD1 (6 bases). Trimming stripped 5 bases from V and 0 bases from J, with 10 bases between. Germline assignment: CDR1 SEHNR and CDR2 FQNEAQ (reference sequence). The CDR3 contains 14 residues. The CDR3 here is CASSRGGNQETQYF. The CDR3 DNA reads as TGTGCCAGCAGCCGAGGGGGAAACCAAGAGACCCAGTACTTC.

This chain links TRBV18 with TRBJ1-5; the D gene is possibly TRBD1 (5 bases). Germline assignment: CDR1 KGHSH and CDR2 LQKENI. V gave up 1 base and J gave up 0 bases, with 7 bases separating them. This CDR3 contains 15 residues. This chain's CDR3 is CASSPRGDSNQPQHF. The CDR3, as DNA: TGTGCCAGCTCACCACGGGGGGATAGCAATCAGCCCCAGCATTTT.

This chain joins TRBV20-1 and TRBJ2-7; 7 bases match TRBD2. The V segment lost 4 bases and the J segment 4 bases; nucleotides outside the gene matches: 4. The germline gives CDR1 DFQATT, CDR2 SNEGSKA (reference sequence). This CDR3 comprises 12 residues. This CDR3 is CSAIWEGYEQYF. For the CDR3, the DNA is TGCAGTGCTATCTGGGAGGGTTACGAGCAGTACTTC.

This chain links TRBV7-9 with TRBJ2-2; 7 bases map to TRBD1. Germline V gene sequence: CDR1 SEHNR, CDR2 FQNEAQ (reference sequence). The V segment lost 3 bases and the J segment 5 bases; nucleotides outside the gene matches: 6. This CDR3 region has 15 residues. As DNA, the CDR3 is TGTGCCAGCAGCTTCGGAGACAGGGTTACCGGGGAGCTGTTTTTT. Residues: CASSFGDRVTGELFF.

The V and J genes are TRBV20-1 and TRBJ2-4, with 9 bases aligning to TRBD1. This CDR3 has 15 residues. Looked up from germline, CDR1 is DFQATT and CDR2 is SNEGSKA (reference sequence). V was clipped by 0 bases and J by 6 bases; unmatched bases: 6. CDR3 residues: CSARDPGQGPNIQYF. In DNA form, the CDR3 reads TGCAGTGCTAGAGATCCGGGACAGGGCCCAAACATTCAGTACTTC.

The chain recombines TRBV20-1 with TRBJ1-2, with D unresolved. Trimming removed 4 bases at V and 5 bases at J, with 14 bases between. CDR3 length equals 13 residues. The germline gives CDR1 DFQATT, CDR2 SNEGSKA (reference sequence). As DNA, the CDR3 is TGCAGTGCTACAGTGACGATTAGTTATGGCTACACCTTC. Its translation is CSATVTISYGYTF.

The sample holds a few counts of this clonotype. J is TRBJ2-7 and V is TRBV4-1; 12 nucleotides line up with TRBD2. Trimming took 0 bases from V and 3 from J; bases not matched to a gene: 6. Germline CDR1 and CDR2: MGHRA and YSYEKL. CDR3 length equals 17 residues. The CDR3 region is CASSQDFLAGGGYEQYF. The CDR3 coding sequence is TGCGCCAGCAGCCAAGACTTCCTAGCGGGAGGGGGCTACGAGCAGTACTTC.

This clonotype was detected a few times. The V call is TRBV3-1, the J call TRBJ2-5; D uncertain. Germline V gene data show CDR1 as LGHDT and CDR2 as YNNKEL (reference sequence). The CDR3 covers 12 residues. Trimming took 1 base from V and 7 from J, leaving 7 bases between them. The CDR3 loop reads CASSQGLWTQYF. DNA of the CDR3: TGTGCCAGCAGCCAAGGCCTATGGACCCAGTACTTC.

The V call is TRBV15, the J call TRBJ2-1, with TRBD2 matching over 11 bases. CDR1 and CDR2 from the germline V gene are LNHNV and YYDKDF (reference sequence). The V and J ends lost 5 bases and 7 bases, in that order; junction bases with no gene match: 10. CDR3 size: 16 residues. In DNA form, the CDR3 reads TGTGCCACCAGCCCCCCACTAGCGGGAGCCCAAAATGAGCAGTTCTTC. It specifies CATSPPLAGAQNEQFF.

By proportion, this clonotype is medium-sized. The chain links TRBV28 to TRBJ2-3, with TRBD1 matching over 9 bases. CDR3 length: 15 residues. V shed 6 bases and J 2 bases; nucleotides not matched to a gene: 6. Germline CDR1 MDHEN, CDR2 SYDVKM. The CDR3 here is CASSLQGAPTDTQYF. The CDR3 DNA sequence: TGTGCCAGCAGCTTACAGGGGGCCCCCACAGATACGCAGTATTTT.

This sequence joins TRBV28 and TRBJ2-7; 8 bases map to TRBD2. The CDR3 runs to 16 residues. The ends lost 1 base at V and 3 bases at J; junction bases unmatched: 8. Germline V gene sequence: CDR1 MDHEN, CDR2 SYDVKM. The CDR3 DNA is TGTGCCAGCAGTTTATTCGCAACTAGCGGCCGCTACGAGCAGTACTTC. Encoded protein: CASSLFATSGRYEQYF.

The chain has TRBV25-1 and TRBJ2-2; D is uncertain. CDR1 is MGHDK and CDR2 is SYGVNS in the germline V gene. This CDR3 has 12 amino acids. Trimming took off 5 bases at V and 5 bases at J, with 6 bases between the two ends. The CDR3: CASSPRTGELFF. The CDR3 DNA follows: TGTGCCAGCAGTCCCCGGACCGGGGAGCTGTTTTTT. Supplemented by reference TRBV25-1 and TRBJ2-2, the full variable domain reads EADIYQTPRYLVIGTGKKITLECSQTMGHDKMYWYQQDPGMELHLIHYSYGVNSTEKGDLSSESTVSRIRTEHFPLTLESARPSHTSQYLCASSPRTGELFFGEGSRLTVL.

In its sample, this clonotype was seen a few times. This chain connects TRBV6-1 to TRBJ2-1, with 10 bases that match TRBD2. The trim removed 3 bases at V and 2 bases at J, leaving 1 base unmatched. The CDR3 is 15 residues long. Germline V gene lookup returns CDR1 MNHNS and CDR2 SASEGT. CDR3 nucleotide sequence: TGTGCCAGCAGTGAGGGACTAGCGACCTACAATGAGCAGTTCTTC. This translates into CASSEGLATYNEQFF.

The V and J genes are TRBV20-1 and TRBJ2-2, with D possibly matching TRBD2 (6 bases). CDR1 DFQATT and CDR2 SNEGSKA come from the germline V gene (reference sequence). V dropped 0 bases and J dropped 3 bases, with 17 bases sitting between them. The CDR3 consists of 17 residues. Written as DNA, the CDR3 is TGCAGTGCTAGAGATGCAGGTAGCGGAACTTACACCGGGGAGCTGTTTTTT. It encodes CSARDAGSGTYTGELFF.

The genes are TRBV20-1 and TRBJ2-3; 11 bases match TRBD2. V gave up 3 bases and J gave up 4 bases; unmatched junction bases: 6. The germline gives CDR1 DFQATT, CDR2 SNEGSKA (reference sequence). The CDR3 loop spans 15 amino acids. CDR3 sequence reads: CSARETSGRADTQYF. CDR3 nucleotide sequence: TGCAGTGCTAGGGAAACTAGCGGGAGAGCAGATACGCAGTATTTT.

The chain has TRBV29-1 and TRBJ2-5, with unresolved D. Trimming pared 2 bases from V and 1 base from J, leaving 11 bases between. CDR1 SQVTM and CDR2 ANQGSEA come from the germline V gene. This CDR3 has 14 amino acids. The CDR3, as DNA: TGCAGCGTTGAAAGGAGTGGGTTCCAAGAGACCCAGTACTTC. It specifies CSVERSGFQETQYF.

The J gene is TRBJ2-7, the V gene TRBV5-6; 8 nucleotides line up with TRBD2. Germline CDR1 is SGHDT and CDR2 is YYEEEE. V shed 5 bases, J shed 0 bases, and the junction held 10 bases outside the gene matches. The CDR3 totals 16 residues. CDR3 DNA: TGTGCCAGCAGACCCAGTAGCGGGACCGGCTCCTACGAGCAGTACTTC. It is translated as CASRPSSGTGSYEQYF.

The chain links TRBV9 to TRBJ1-5, with a possible D match to TRBD1 (5 bases). CDR3 length: 14 residues. The V gene's germline CDR1 is SGDLS and CDR2 YYNGEE. V was shortened by 3 bases and J by 1 base, with 8 bases between the two germline ends. CDR3 residues: CASSGGQSNQPQHF. The CDR3 nucleotides read TGTGCCAGCAGCGGAGGACAAAGCAATCAGCCCCAGCATTTT.

V usage is TRBV11-2 and J usage is TRBJ2-7; the D is unclear. Germline-derived CDR1 and CDR2 are SGHAT and FQNNGV. This CDR3 comprises 13 residues. Between the trimmed V and J ends, which lost 1 base and 3 bases, there was a span of 7 bases. The CDR3 DNA reads TGTGCCAGCAGCTTAGGCAATAACTACGAGCAGTACTTC. This sequence encodes CASSLGNNYEQYF.

This chain uses TRBV12-3 or TRBV12-4 with TRBJ2-5; 7 positions match TRBD1. With 2 bases clipped from V and 4 bases from J, the junction kept 1 base outside the gene matches. The CDR3 sequence is 13 residues long. CDR3 amino acids: CASSLRGRETQYF. The CDR3 DNA follows: TGTGCCAGCAGTTTAAGGGGGCGAGAGACCCAGTACTTC.

This chain uses TRBV7-2 with TRBJ2-1, with 11 positions matching TRBD1. The CDR3 has 15 residues. Germline loops: CDR1 SGHTA, CDR2 FQGNSA. V lost 1 base to trimming and J lost 6 bases; unmatched junction nucleotides: 2. The CDR3 here is CASSLGGTGGNEQFF. The CDR3 bases are TGTGCCAGCAGCTTAGGAGGGACAGGGGGCAATGAGCAGTTCTTC.

The V call is TRBV7-9, the J call TRBJ2-1, with TRBD1 matching over 8 bases. V gave up 3 bases and J gave up 3 bases; unmatched junction bases: 10. The germline V gene has CDR1 SEHNR and CDR2 FQNEAQ (reference sequence). The CDR3 totals 17 residues. The CDR3, as DNA: TGTGCCAGCAGCTTTTACCCCAGACAGGGGATCTACAATGAGCAGTTCTTC. This sequence encodes CASSFYPRQGIYNEQFF.

In this sample, this clonotype turned up a few times. This chain joins TRBV12-3 or TRBV12-4 and TRBJ2-4; D is perhaps TRBD1 (6 bases). The CDR3 loop spans 13 amino acids. Trimming shortened V by 6 bases and J by 6 bases, and 12 bases separated the two germline ends. The CDR3 nucleotides are TGTGCCAGCAGGATAACAGGGACAAACATTCAGTACTTC. Translated: CASRITGTNIQYF.

This clonotype was detected a few times. The V gene is TRBV3-1, the J gene TRBJ2-7; 7 bases line up with TRBD1. V shed 0 bases, J shed 2 bases, and the junction held 13 bases outside the gene matches. The CDR3 runs to 18 residues. CDR1 is LGHDT and CDR2 is YNNKEL in the germline V gene (reference sequence). As DNA, the CDR3 is TGTGCCAGCAGCCAAGACTCTGAAACCCTGGGGACAGCCTACGAGCAGTACTTC. It codes for CASSQDSETLGTAYEQYF.

This clonotype was counted a few times. This chain links TRBV6-2 or TRBV6-3 with TRBJ2-7; D is unresolved. Trimming left V 0 bases short and J 5 bases short, with 5 bases between. The CDR3 totals 12 residues. In germline, CDR1 is MNHEY, CDR2 SVGEGT. The CDR3 DNA follows: TGTGCCAGCAGTTACTCGACCCACGAGCAGTACTTC. This translates into CASSYSTHEQYF.

The chain joins TRBV6-2 or TRBV6-3 to TRBJ2-7, with 10 bases lining up with TRBD2. From germline, CDR1 is MNHEY and CDR2 SVGEGT. The CDR3 has 13 amino acids. J was trimmed by 6 bases and V by 7 bases; bases with no gene match: 6. In DNA form, the CDR3 reads TGTGCCAGCAAAGAAAGCGGGAGGGCCGAGCAGTACTTC. Encoded protein: CASKESGRAEQYF.